These 21 T cell receptor beta chains originate from one sample sequenced in a study of pediatric ulcerative colitis. Rectal tissue came from one to two pinch biopsies taken at colonoscopy. Libraries were prepared by immunoSEQ multiplex PCR; TCRdb keeps only in-frame clonotypes and omits some of them. The table lists 20,000 to 25,000 clones, about 71% of them singletons. The sequenced sample was gut tissue. All receptors derive from a boy younger than 18 with severe ulcerative colitis.

The chain couples TRBV5-1 to TRBJ1-4; 7 nucleotides line up with TRBD1. Germline V gives CDR1 SGHRS, CDR2 YFSETQ. The CDR3 has 15 residues. J was trimmed by 2 bases and V by 3 bases; bases with no gene match: 4. The CDR3 loop reads CASSSQTGTNEKLFF. The CDR3 bases are TGCGCCAGCAGCTCGCAGACAGGGACTAATGAAAAACTGTTTTTT.

The V call is TRBV7-9, the J call TRBJ1-2; D ambiguous. CDR1 and CDR2 from the germline V gene are SEHNR and FQNEAQ (reference sequence). The CDR3 is 15 residues long. V lost 0 bases to trimming and J lost 6 bases, with 14 bases between them. For the CDR3, the DNA is TGTGCCAGCAGCTTAGCTTGGGGAAACGGTAATGGCTACACCTTC. Translated: CASSLAWGNGNGYTF.

This clone has only one observation. The chain joins TRBV4-3 to TRBJ2-1; D remains ambiguous. CDR3 size: 13 residues. V was trimmed by 0 bases and J by 3 bases, leaving 3 bases between them. The germline V gene encodes CDR1 LGHNA and CDR2 YSLEER. The CDR3 nucleotides are TGCGCCAGCAGCCAAGATTTCTACAATGAGCAGTTCTTC. Its protein is CASSQDFYNEQFF.

The chain is built from TRBV4-1 and TRBJ1-5; D remains ambiguous. The ends were cut back, 1 base at V and 0 bases at J, with 4 bases in the middle. This CDR3 is built from 14 residues. Looked up from germline, CDR1 is MGHRA and CDR2 is YSYEKL. The CDR3 region has the DNA TGCGCCAGCAGCCAAGTGGGTAGCAATCAGCCCCAGCATTTT. This sequence encodes CASSQVGSNQPQHF.

This clone occurred once. A much larger clone differs by one base, so this may be a read error. V usage is TRBV13 and J usage is TRBJ2-2; D might be TRBD1 (6 bases). The CDR3 covers 15 residues. Trimming took off 1 base at V and 0 bases at J, with 6 bases between the two ends. The germline V gene has CDR1 PRHDT and CDR2 FYEKMQ (reference sequence). CDR3 sequence reads: CASSLDRANTGELFF. DNA of the CDR3: TGTGCCAGCAGCTTAGACAGGGCGAACACCGGGGAGCTGTTTTTT.

The table lists this clone with a few counts. The chain couples TRBV20-1 to TRBJ1-2; 7 nucleotides match TRBD1. CDR3 length equals 11 residues. Looked up from germline, CDR1 is DFQATT and CDR2 is SNEGSKA (reference sequence). V shed 6 bases and J 7 bases; nucleotides not matched to a gene: 5. As DNA, the CDR3 is TGCAGTGCCCTAGGGGGCGGTGGCTACACCTTC. Amino acid sequence: CSALGGGGYTF.

The chain couples TRBV19 to TRBJ1-5; 7 bases align to TRBD1. Germline V gene sequence: CDR1 LNHDA, CDR2 SQIVND (reference sequence). The CDR3 covers 15 residues. Trimming at V came to 3 bases and at J to 7 bases, leaving 9 bases not matched to a gene. CDR3 region: CASSMGGQRHQPQHF. The DNA of the CDR3 is TGTGCCAGTAGTATGGGGGGACAGCGGCACCAGCCCCAGCATTTT.

The V and J genes are TRBV5-1 and TRBJ2-5, with D possibly TRBD2 on 5 matching bases. The CDR3 extends over 14 amino acids. Trimming cost V 2 bases and J 0 bases, with 8 bases left between them. From germline, CDR1 is SGHRS and CDR2 YFSETQ. CDR3 region: CASSFTGYQETQYF. DNA for the CDR3: TGCGCCAGCAGCTTTACGGGGTACCAAGAGACCCAGTACTTC.

V usage is TRBV7-3 and J usage is TRBJ2-1, with D perhaps TRBD1 or TRBD2 (5 bases each). The CDR3 loop spans 14 amino acids. Germline values: CDR1 SGHTA, CDR2 FQGTGA. Between the trimmed V and J ends, which lost 3 bases and 2 bases, there was a span of 8 bases. The CDR3 sequence: CASSLGDPYNEQFF. In DNA, the CDR3 is TGTGCCAGCAGCTTGGGGGATCCCTACAATGAGCAGTTCTTC.

The chain combines TRBV7-2 with TRBJ2-5, with D perhaps given as TRBD1 or TRBD2 (5 bases each). CDR3 length equals 16 residues. Looked up from germline, CDR1 is SGHTA and CDR2 is FQGNSA. The germline V and J ends were trimmed by 5 bases and 1 base, with 17 bases remaining between them. CDR3 DNA sequence: TGTGCCAGCAGCCCCCGTTCCCAGGGACCCCAAGAGACCCAGTACTTC. Translated, it gives CASSPRSQGPQETQYF.

This clone was seen once. The J gene is TRBJ1-3, the V gene TRBV11-2; D call uncertain. The CDR3 is 13 amino acids. Germline loops: CDR1 SGHAT, CDR2 FQNNGV. Deletions cut 7 bases from V and 4 bases from J, with 11 bases between. CDR3 residues: CASTHSDGNTIYF. The CDR3 region has the DNA TGTGCCAGCACCCATTCGGACGGAAACACCATATATTTT.

Only a few counts were recorded for this clone. This sequence joins TRBV7-9 and TRBJ1-1; D perhaps matches TRBD1 (6 bases). Trimming cost V 1 base and J 1 base, with 13 bases left between them. CDR3 length equals 16 residues. Germline values: CDR1 SEHNR, CDR2 FQNEAQ (reference sequence). This CDR3 reads CASSLVYRVENTEAFF. As DNA, the CDR3 is TGTGCCAGCAGCTTAGTATACAGGGTGGAGAACACTGAAGCTTTCTTT.

A single count supports this clone. This specimen includes other DNA sequences encoding the same CDR3. J is TRBJ2-1 and V is TRBV5-1, with D hard to call. The CDR3 has 13 amino acids. The germline V gene encodes CDR1 SGHRS and CDR2 YFSETQ. V lost 0 bases to trimming and J lost 9 bases, with 10 bases between them. The CDR3 region has the DNA TGCGCCAGCAGCTTGGCAGTTGTCGGTGAGCAGTTCTTC. Protein sequence: CASSLAVVGEQFF.

In this sample, this clone turned up a few times. This chain's CDR3 is CASSLGHSNQPQHF. The CDR3 nucleotides read TGCGCCAGCAGCTTGGGTCATAGCAATCAGCCCCAGCATTTT. The chain couples TRBV5-1 to TRBJ1-5; D ambiguous. CDR1 and CDR2 from the germline V gene are SGHRS and YFSETQ. With 0 bases removed from V and 0 bases from J, the gap between germline ends came to 4 bases. There are 14 residues in the CDR3. Supplemented by reference TRBV5-1 and TRBJ1-5, the full variable domain reads KAGVTQTPRYLIKTRGQQVTLSCSPISGHRSVSWYQQTPGQGLQFLFEYFSETQRNKGNFPGRFSGRQFSNSRSEMNVSTLELGDSALYLCASSLGHSNQPQHFGDGTRLSIL.

The rearrangement joins TRBV20-1 to TRBJ1-1; D unclear. With 4 bases removed from V and 8 bases from J, the gap between germline ends came to 8 bases. The CDR3 runs to 10 residues. In germline, CDR1 is DFQATT, CDR2 SNEGSKA (reference sequence). DNA for the CDR3: TGCAGTGCTACCCGTGGAGAAGCTTTCTTT. Protein sequence: CSATRGEAFF.

CDR3 amino acids: CASRGTGTAEAFF. The CDR3 DNA reads as TGTGCCAGCAGGGGAACAGGGACAGCTGAAGCTTTCTTT. The V call is TRBV11-1, the J call TRBJ1-1; TRBD1 agrees at 7 bases. Germline V CDR1 and CDR2: SGHAT, FQDESV (reference sequence). Losses at the gene ends were 6 bases for V and 6 bases for J; bases not matched to a gene: 7. The CDR3 has 13 amino acids. The variable domain in full, completed from reference TRBV11-1 and TRBJ1-1, reads EAEVAQSPRYKITEKSQAVAFWCDPISGHATLYWYRQILGQGPELLVQFQDESVVDDSQLPKDRFSAERLKGVDSTLKIQPAELGDSAMYLCASRGTGTAEAFFGQGTRLTVV.

This chain uses TRBV19 with TRBJ1-1; D is unclear. Germline lookup yields CDR1 LNHDA and CDR2 SQIVND (reference sequence). The CDR3 totals 14 residues. V was trimmed by 6 bases and J by 4 bases, leaving 15 bases between them. CDR3 protein: CASRESHGGTEAFF. The CDR3 DNA reads as TGTGCCAGTAGGGAGTCTCACGGCGGCACTGAAGCTTTCTTT. Together with reference TRBV19 and TRBJ1-1, the CDR3 gives the full variable domain: DGGITQSPKYLFRKEGQNVTLSCEQNLNHDAMYWYRQDPGQGLRLIYYSQIVNDFQKGDIAEGYSVSREKKESFPLTVTSAQKNPTAFYLCASRESHGGTEAFFGQGTRLTVV.

The CDR3 nucleotides are TGTGCCAGCAGTGTCAGGACTAGCCTCTTCTACAATGAGCAGTTCTTC. This translates into CASSVRTSLFYNEQFF. The rearrangement links TRBV2 to TRBJ2-1; 8 nucleotides align to TRBD2. The CDR3 covers 16 residues. Germline CDR1 is SNHLY and CDR2 is FYNNEI. V was clipped by 4 bases and J by 3 bases; unmatched bases: 8.

The chain has TRBV25-1 and TRBJ1-2; 9 positions match TRBD1. The CDR3 contains 15 residues. V dropped 5 bases and J dropped 1; count of bases not matched to a gene: 5. Germline lookup yields CDR1 MGHDK and CDR2 SYGVNS. CDR3 loop: CASSFHRGLNYGYTF. CDR3 DNA sequence: TGTGCCAGCAGTTTCCACAGGGGGCTTAACTATGGCTACACCTTC.

The gene calls are TRBV19 and TRBJ2-5; 7 bases agree with TRBD1. This CDR3 region has 16 residues. With 1 base clipped from V and 3 bases from J, the junction kept 8 bases outside the gene matches. Per germline, CDR1 LNHDA and CDR2 SQIVND (reference sequence). The CDR3 spells CASSIVTGTDKETQYF. CDR3 sequence (DNA): TGTGCCAGTAGTATAGTTACCGGGACAGACAAAGAGACCCAGTACTTC.

The gene calls are TRBV7-6 and TRBJ2-1; 11 positions match TRBD2. Germline CDR1 is SGHVS and CDR2 is FNYEAQ. CDR3 length equals 17 residues. The V gene end was trimmed by 4 bases and the J gene end by 1 base; junction bases not matched to a gene: 6. DNA of the CDR3: TGTGCCAGCAGCTATTATAGCGGGGGGGCTTCCTACAATGAGCAGTTCTTC. It codes for CASSYYSGGASYNEQFF.